Following are 16 T cell receptor beta chains from one sample sequenced in a study of CD8 T cells in Susac syndrome. Reverse transcription used about 0.45 to 1 ug RNA and random hexamers. One entry per CDR3 protein, called by TCRdb with MiXCR from the immunoSEQ multiplex PCR reads. The table records around 80,000 distinct CDR3 sequences, approximately 94% of them present only once. Source material: CD8+ T cells from PBMCs. Every receptor here comes from a human donor in good health.

The DNA for the CDR3 is TGTGCCAGCAGTTACGGGTTAGTATCCTACGAGCAGTACTTC. Translation: CASSYGLVSYEQYF. The gene calls are TRBV6-2 or TRBV6-3 and TRBJ2-7; D not resolved. CDR3 length: 14 residues. V was pared by 2 bases and J by 1 base, with 9 bases between. CDR1 MNHEY and CDR2 SVGEGT come from the germline V gene.

The chain employs TRBV28 and TRBJ2-1; unclear D gene. Germline CDR1 reads MDHEN; CDR2 reads SYDVKM. V lost 3 bases and J lost 7, with 7 bases in between. This CDR3 is built from 12 residues. In DNA form, the CDR3 reads TGTGCCAGCAGTTTTGAGGAGAATGAGCAGTTCTTC. Its protein product is CASSFEENEQFF.

The chain uses TRBV20-1 and TRBJ1-2; D remains unclear. V was cut by 1 base and J by 13 bases, with 19 bases left in between. Germline V lookup: CDR1 DFQATT, CDR2 SNEGSKA (reference sequence). This CDR3 is built from 13 residues. The CDR3 nucleotides read TGCAGTGCTAGAGGACGGAGCATCTTGGATCCCACCTTC. Encoded protein: CSARGRSILDPTF.

This clonotype was detected a few times. The CDR3 DNA sequence: TGTGCCAGCAGCTTGGTAGGGGAGCAGTTCTTC. The encoded protein is CASSLVGEQFF. The rearrangement links TRBV5-4 to TRBJ2-1, with unresolved D. The CDR3 covers 11 residues. Looked up from germline, CDR1 is SGHNT and CDR2 is YYREEE (reference sequence). V dropped 0 bases and J dropped 10 bases, with 5 bases sitting between them. The complete variable domain, with remaining parts taken from reference TRBV5-4 and TRBJ2-1, reads ETGVTQSPTHLIKTRGQQVTLRCSSQSGHNTVSWYQQALGQGPQFIFQYYREEENGRGNFPPRFSGLQFPNYSSELNVNALELDDSALYLCASSLVGEQFFGPGTRLTVL.

V gene TRBV12-3 or TRBV12-4 combines with J gene TRBJ2-1, with D unclear. V gave up 6 bases and J gave up 9 bases, with 12 bases separating them. CDR3 length equals 12 residues. The CDR3 sequence is CASSPTVSEQFF. The CDR3 DNA reads TGTGCCAGCAGCCCAACGGTATCTGAGCAGTTCTTC.

V and J are TRBV20-1 and TRBJ2-7; D uncertain. The CDR3 has 13 residues. The V end lost 0 bases, the J end lost 0 bases, and 6 bases lay between the germline ends. CDR1 and CDR2 from the germline V gene are DFQATT and SNEGSKA (reference sequence). The CDR3 coding sequence is TGCAGTGCTAGAGAGCACGGCTCCTACGAGCAGTACGTC. This codes for CSAREHGSYEQYV.

This sequence joins TRBV21-1 and TRBJ2-4; TRBD1, as called in the table, went unchecked against the DNA. TRBV21-1 is recorded as a pseudogene. The CDR3 sequence is 17 residues long. This CDR3 reads CASSARGQKLAKNIQYF. DNA of the CDR3: TGTGCCAGCAGCGCCCGAGGACAGAAGCTAGCCAAAAACATTCAGTACTTC.

V gene TRBV5-1 combines with J gene TRBJ1-1; D ambiguous. This CDR3 is 15 amino acids long. Trimming stripped 0 bases from V and 1 base from J, with 10 bases between. Per the germline V gene, CDR1 is SGHRS and CDR2 is YFSETQ. The CDR3 sequence is CASSLEGGENTEAFF. The CDR3 DNA reads TGCGCCAGCAGCTTGGAAGGCGGGGAGAACACTGAAGCTTTCTTT.

This clonotype was picked up one time. This sequence joins TRBV6-2 or TRBV6-3 and TRBJ1-1; D unclear. Germline V gives CDR1 MNHEY, CDR2 SVGEGT. V shed 6 bases and J shed 7 bases, with 12 bases lying between them. The length of the CDR3 is 12 residues. As DNA, the CDR3 is TGTGCCAGCAGCCACGGGTCGCTTGAAGCTTTCTTT. It encodes CASSHGSLEAFF.

J is TRBJ2-5 and V is TRBV9; D remains unclear. V shed 0 bases and J shed 1 base, with 10 bases lying between them. CDR3 size: 15 residues. Germline lookup yields CDR1 SGDLS and CDR2 YYNGEE. The CDR3 here is CASSVDGQAQETQYF. The CDR3 DNA reads as TGTGCCAGCAGCGTAGATGGTCAGGCCCAAGAGACCCAGTACTTC.

With respect to this clonotype: At one of its ends the junction is not consistent with the germline gene, which may arise from a read error. The chain carries TRBV5-4 and TRBJ2-1, with D tentatively TRBD1 or TRBD2 (5 bases each). Germline V gene sequence: CDR1 SGHNT, CDR2 YYREEE (reference sequence). The CDR3 is made up of 14 amino acids. CDR3 region: CASSQVLGANEQFF. CDR3 nucleotides: TGCGCCAGCAGCCAAGTTCTCGGGGCCAATGAGCAGTTCTTC.

The CDR3 is CSFKTGSSYEQYF. DNA of the CDR3: TGCAGCTTCAAGACAGGGAGCTCCTACGAGCAGTACTTC. V usage is TRBV29-1 and J usage is TRBJ2-7, with 7 bases lining up with TRBD1. The CDR3 is 13 residues long. Unmatched junction bases numbered 7, after V lost 8 bases and J lost 0 bases. The germline V gene has CDR1 SQVTM and CDR2 ANQGSEA.

The chain links TRBV30 to TRBJ2-7; D gene ambiguous. CDR1 and CDR2 from the germline V gene are GTSNPN and SVGIG (reference sequence). With 2 bases removed from V and 7 bases from J, the gap between germline ends came to 12 bases. The length of the CDR3 is 12 residues. CDR3 coding DNA: TGTGCCTGGAGTATCGGGTTCGGAGAGCAGTACGTC. The encoded protein is CAWSIGFGEQYV.

The chain joins TRBV28 to TRBJ1-1; possibly TRBD1 for D (5 bases). The length of the CDR3 is 13 residues. V shed 2 bases and J shed 6 bases, with 10 bases lying between them. Germline V lookup: CDR1 MDHEN, CDR2 SYDVKM. The CDR3 here is CASSLVEGSEAFF. DNA of the CDR3: TGTGCCAGCAGTTTAGTTGAGGGGTCTGAAGCTTTCTTT.

The chain is built from TRBV4-1 and TRBJ2-7; 8 nucleotides match TRBD1. The CDR3 runs to 15 residues. The V gene end was trimmed by 0 bases and the J gene end by 4 bases; junction bases not matched to a gene: 5. CDR1 and CDR2 from the germline V gene are MGHRA and YSYEKL. Here the CDR3 reads CASSQDARTGYEQYF. The DNA of the CDR3 is TGCGCCAGCAGCCAAGATGCCCGGACAGGGTACGAGCAGTACTTC.

The chain carries TRBV27 and TRBJ1-1, with D unclear. The germline gives CDR1 MNHEY, CDR2 SMNVEV (reference sequence). This CDR3 is built from 13 residues. Trimming took off 7 bases at V and 0 bases at J, with 9 bases between the two ends. The CDR3 DNA follows: TGTGCCAGCACCATCCGGCTGAACACTGAAGCTTTCTTT. Amino acid sequence: CASTIRLNTEAFF.